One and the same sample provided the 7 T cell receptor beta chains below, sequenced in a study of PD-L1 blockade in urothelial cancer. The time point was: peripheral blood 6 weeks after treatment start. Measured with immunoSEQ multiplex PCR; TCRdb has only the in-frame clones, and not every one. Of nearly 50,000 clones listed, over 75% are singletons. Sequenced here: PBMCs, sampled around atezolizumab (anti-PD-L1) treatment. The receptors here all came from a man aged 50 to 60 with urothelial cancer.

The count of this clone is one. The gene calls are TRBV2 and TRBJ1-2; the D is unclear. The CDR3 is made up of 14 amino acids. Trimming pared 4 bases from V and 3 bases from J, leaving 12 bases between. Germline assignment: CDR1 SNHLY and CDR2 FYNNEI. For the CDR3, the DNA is TGTGCCAGCAGTGCCGTCAGGAAGGACTATGGCTACACCTTC. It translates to CASSAVRKDYGYTF.

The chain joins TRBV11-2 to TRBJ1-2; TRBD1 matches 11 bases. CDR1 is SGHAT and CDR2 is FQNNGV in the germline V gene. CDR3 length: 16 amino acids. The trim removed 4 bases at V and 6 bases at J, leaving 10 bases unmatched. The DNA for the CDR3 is TGTGCCAGCAGCTCCAGGACAGGGGGCAAATCGGATGGCTACACCTTC. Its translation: CASSSRTGGKSDGYTF.

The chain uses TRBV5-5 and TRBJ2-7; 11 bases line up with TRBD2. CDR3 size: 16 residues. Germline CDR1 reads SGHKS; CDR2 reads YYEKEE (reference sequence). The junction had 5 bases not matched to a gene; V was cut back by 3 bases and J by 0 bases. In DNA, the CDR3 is TGTGCCAGCAGCTCGCCGGGACTAGCGGACTCCTACGAGCAGTACTTC. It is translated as CASSSPGLADSYEQYF.

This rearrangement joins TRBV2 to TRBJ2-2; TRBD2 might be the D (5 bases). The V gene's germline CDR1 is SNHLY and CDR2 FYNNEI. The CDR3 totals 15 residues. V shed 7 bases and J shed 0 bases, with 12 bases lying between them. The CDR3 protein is CASNSLAANTGELFF. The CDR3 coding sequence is TGTGCCAGCAACTCCCTAGCAGCGAACACCGGGGAGCTGTTTTTT.

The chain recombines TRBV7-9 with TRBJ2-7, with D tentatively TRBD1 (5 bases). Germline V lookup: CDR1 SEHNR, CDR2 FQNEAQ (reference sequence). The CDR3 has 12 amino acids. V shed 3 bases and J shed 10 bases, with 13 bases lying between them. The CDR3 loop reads CASSLVVGDQYF. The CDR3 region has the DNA TGTGCCAGCAGCTTGGTTGTAGGGGATCAGTACTTC. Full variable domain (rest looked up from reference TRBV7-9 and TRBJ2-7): DTGVSQNPRHKITKRGQNVTFRCDPISEHNRLYWYRQTLGQGPEFLTYFQNEAQLEKSRLLSDRFSAERPKGSFSTLEIQRTEQGDSAMYLCASSLVVGDQYFGPGTRLTVT.

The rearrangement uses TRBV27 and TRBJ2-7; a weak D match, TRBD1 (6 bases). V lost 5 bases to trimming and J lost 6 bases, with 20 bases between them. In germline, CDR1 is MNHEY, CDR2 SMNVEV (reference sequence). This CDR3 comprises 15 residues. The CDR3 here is CASSPPGMDSAEQYF. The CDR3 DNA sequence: TGTGCCAGCAGTCCTCCCGGAATGGACAGCGCCGAGCAGTACTTC.

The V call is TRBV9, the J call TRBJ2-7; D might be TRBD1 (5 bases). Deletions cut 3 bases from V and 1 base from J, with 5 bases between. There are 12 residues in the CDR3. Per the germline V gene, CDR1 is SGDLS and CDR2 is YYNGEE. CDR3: CASSGQSYEQYF. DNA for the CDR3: TGTGCCAGCAGCGGACAGTCCTACGAGCAGTACTTC. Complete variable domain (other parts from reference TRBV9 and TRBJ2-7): DSGVTQTPKHLITATGQRVTLRCSPRSGDLSVYWYQQSLDQGLQFLIQYYNGEERAKGNILERFSAQQFPDLHSELNLSSLELGDSALYFCASSGQSYEQYFGPGTRLTVT.